A selection of T cell receptor beta chains follows, all from one sample in a study of T cell repertoires in cytomegalovirus infection. TCRdb redid the calling of the reads with MiXCR, one entry per CDR3 protein. The sample carries some 250,000 distinct CDR3 sequences, roughly 10% recorded once. The sequenced sample consisted of PBMCs. The receptor set was obtained from a human donor in good health (CMV status not recorded). Some clones in this sample may be carry-over from other donors' samples. CDR3s include the opening cysteine and the closing phenylalanine or tryptophan. The order of the fields is D gene, clone size, J gene, V gene, CDR3 DNA, CDR3 protein. The D gene is left open where the match is weak. Not all rows give a size; the values are once, few, many and, for expanded clones, a class.

d_call: TRBD1; clone_size: many; j_call: TRBJ2-5; v_call: TRBV12-3/TRBV12-4; cdr3_nt: TGTGCCAGCAGATCTCAGGGGGCAGGGGAGACCCAGTACTTC; cdr3_aa: CASRSQGAGETQYF
d_call: .; clone_size: .; j_call: TRBJ2-5; v_call: TRBV25-1; cdr3_nt: TGTGCCAGCAGTGCCAGGGAGACCCAGTACTTC; cdr3_aa: CASSARETQYF
d_call: .; clone_size: many; j_call: TRBJ1-5; v_call: TRBV7-2; cdr3_nt: TGTGCCAGCAGCTCTGGGATTAGCAATCAGCCCCAGCATTTT; cdr3_aa: CASSSGISNQPQHF
d_call: .; clone_size: many; j_call: TRBJ1-1; v_call: TRBV7-6; cdr3_nt: TGTGCCAGCAGCCAGGGTAACACTGAAGCTTTCTTT; cdr3_aa: CASSQGNTEAFF
d_call: .; clone_size: many; j_call: TRBJ1-1; v_call: TRBV7-2; cdr3_nt: TGTGCCAGCAGCTTCGGATATGAAGCTTTCTTT; cdr3_aa: CASSFGYEAFF
d_call: .; clone_size: many; j_call: TRBJ1-3; v_call: TRBV7-2; cdr3_nt: TGTGCCAGCAGCTTTAGGGACGCAGGCTCTGGAAACACCATATATTTT; cdr3_aa: CASSFRDAGSGNTIYF
d_call: .; clone_size: many; j_call: TRBJ1-1; v_call: TRBV20-1; cdr3_nt: TGCAGTGCTAAGGGGGGTGAAGCTTTCTTT; cdr3_aa: CSAKGGEAFF
d_call: .; clone_size: few; j_call: TRBJ1-1; v_call: TRBV19; cdr3_nt: TGTGCCAGTATTCCGACAGGCCTGAACACTGAAGCTTTCTTT; cdr3_aa: CASIPTGLNTEAFF
d_call: .; clone_size: many; j_call: TRBJ1-1; v_call: TRBV12-3/TRBV12-4; cdr3_nt: TGTGCCAGCCTCGACATCGGGGGGGGCTCGAGCACTGAAGCTTTCTTT; cdr3_aa: CASLDIGGGSSTEAFF
d_call: .; clone_size: once; j_call: TRBJ1-2; v_call: TRBV20-1; cdr3_nt: TGCAGTGCTAGAGACGAGGGGAACTATGGCTACACCTTC; cdr3_aa: CSARDEGNYGYTF
d_call: TRBD1; clone_size: many; j_call: TRBJ1-4; v_call: TRBV19; cdr3_nt: TGTGCCAGTAGCGTCACAGGGGGCAACGAAAAACTGTTTTTT; cdr3_aa: CASSVTGGNEKLFF
d_call: TRBD1; clone_size: many; j_call: TRBJ1-1; v_call: TRBV7-2; cdr3_nt: TGTGCCAGCAGCTTAGGAATCCGGGACAGGGGAACCACTGAAGCTTTCTTT; cdr3_aa: CASSLGIRDRGTTEAFF
d_call: TRBD2; clone_size: few; j_call: TRBJ2-2; v_call: TRBV20-1; cdr3_nt: TGCAGTGCCCCTGTGGCTAGCGGTGGGACCGGGGAGCTGTTTTTT; cdr3_aa: CSAPVASGGTGELFF
d_call: .; clone_size: many; j_call: TRBJ2-1; v_call: TRBV10-3; cdr3_nt: TGTGCCACCCTACCCCCAGGACAGAGCCGAAATGAGCAGTTCTTC; cdr3_aa: CATLPPGQSRNEQFF
d_call: .; clone_size: many; j_call: TRBJ2-2; v_call: TRBV6-2/TRBV6-3; cdr3_nt: TGTGCCAGCCGGTCCAGCTCGAACACCGGGGAGCTGTTTTTT; cdr3_aa: CASRSSSNTGELFF
d_call: TRBD1; clone_size: many; j_call: TRBJ1-2; v_call: TRBV28; cdr3_nt: TGTGCCAGCAGTTCCTCCGGGACAGCCTATGGCTACACCTTC; cdr3_aa: CASSSSGTAYGYTF
d_call: .; clone_size: many; j_call: TRBJ1-5; v_call: TRBV7-8; cdr3_nt: TGTGCCAGCAGCGCGGACAGCTTCAATCAGCCCCAGCATTTT; cdr3_aa: CASSADSFNQPQHF
d_call: TRBD2; clone_size: few; j_call: TRBJ2-1; v_call: TRBV7-9; cdr3_nt: TGTGCCAGCAGCTTACTAGCGGGGATGTCGAATGAGCAGTTCTTC; cdr3_aa: CASSLLAGMSNEQFF
d_call: TRBD1; clone_size: many; j_call: TRBJ2-1; v_call: TRBV6-6; cdr3_nt: TGTGCCAGCAGTGACTCCGGGACAGGGCTTTACAATGAGCAGTTCTTC; cdr3_aa: CASSDSGTGLYNEQFF
d_call: .; clone_size: .; j_call: TRBJ1-5; v_call: TRBV20-1; cdr3_nt: TGCAGTGCAGGGAGCGGCGGGACGAGCAATCAGCCCCAGCATTTT; cdr3_aa: CSAGSGGTSNQPQHF
d_call: .; clone_size: few; j_call: TRBJ1-1; v_call: TRBV30; cdr3_nt: TGTGCCTGGACGCTCGGGAACACTGAAGCTTTCTTT; cdr3_aa: CAWTLGNTEAFF
d_call: .; clone_size: few; j_call: TRBJ1-5; v_call: TRBV7-2; cdr3_nt: TGTGCCAGCAGCAGCTTGAGGGTCTTCAGCAATCAGCCCCAGCATTTT; cdr3_aa: CASSSLRVFSNQPQHF
d_call: .; clone_size: many; j_call: TRBJ2-1; v_call: TRBV18; cdr3_nt: TGTGCCAGCAGCCCAGGGTACAATGAGCAGTTCTTC; cdr3_aa: CASSPGYNEQFF
d_call: .; clone_size: many; j_call: TRBJ2-7; v_call: TRBV6-6; cdr3_nt: TGTGCCAGTTGCCTCGAGGGGGGCAGGGGCGAGCAGTACTTC; cdr3_aa: CASCLEGGRGEQYF
d_call: .; clone_size: many; j_call: TRBJ2-7; v_call: TRBV7-2; cdr3_nt: TGTGCCAGCAGCTTACAGGGCGGGGCACACTACGAGCAGTACTTC; cdr3_aa: CASSLQGGAHYEQYF
d_call: .; clone_size: .; j_call: TRBJ2-5; v_call: TRBV20-1; cdr3_nt: TGCAGTGCCATGGATGTTGGAGGTCCAGGAGAGACCCAGTACTTC; cdr3_aa: CSAMDVGGPGETQYF
d_call: TRBD2; clone_size: few; j_call: TRBJ2-1; v_call: TRBV7-3; cdr3_nt: TGTGCCTCGGGGCTAGCGGGGGGCACCAAGTCCAATGAGCAGTTCTTC; cdr3_aa: CASGLAGGTKSNEQFF
d_call: TRBD2; clone_size: many; j_call: TRBJ2-7; v_call: TRBV7-2; cdr3_nt: TGTGCCAGCAGCTTACGGACTAGCGGGCGAAGCTCCTACGAGCAGTACTTC; cdr3_aa: CASSLRTSGRSSYEQYF
d_call: TRBD1; clone_size: few; j_call: TRBJ2-7; v_call: TRBV20-1; cdr3_nt: TGCAGTGCTAGTGGACAGGGCCGGGTCCACCACGAGCAGTACTTC; cdr3_aa: CSASGQGRVHHEQYF
d_call: .; clone_size: .; j_call: TRBJ2-7; v_call: TRBV2; cdr3_nt: TGTGCCAGCAGTGTACTACAGAACTACGAGCAGTACTTC; cdr3_aa: CASSVLQNYEQYF
d_call: TRBD2; clone_size: .; j_call: TRBJ2-5; v_call: TRBV7-8; cdr3_nt: TGTGCCAGCAGCCCGGTCGGGCGGGAGGGCGGGACCCAGTACTTC; cdr3_aa: CASSPVGREGGTQYF
d_call: .; clone_size: .; j_call: TRBJ1-6; v_call: TRBV28; cdr3_nt: TGTGCCAGCACCCTGGACTTTAGTTCACCCCTCCACTTT; cdr3_aa: CASTLDFSSPLHF
d_call: .; clone_size: few; j_call: TRBJ1-2; v_call: TRBV12-3/TRBV12-4; cdr3_nt: TGTGCCAGCAGCCGCGGACAAGACAGTTATGGCTACACCTTC; cdr3_aa: CASSRGQDSYGYTF
d_call: .; clone_size: .; j_call: TRBJ2-3; v_call: TRBV20-1; cdr3_nt: TGCAGTGCCCCGAGGGCTAGCTTCCCAGATACGCAGTATTTT; cdr3_aa: CSAPRASFPDTQYF
d_call: .; clone_size: .; j_call: TRBJ2-5; v_call: TRBV12-3/TRBV12-4; cdr3_nt: TGTGCCAGCAGCCAGGGGAAAGAGACCCAGTGCTTC; cdr3_aa: CASSQGKETQCF
d_call: .; clone_size: many; j_call: TRBJ2-1; v_call: TRBV5-1; cdr3_nt: TGCGCCAGCAGCTTGGAAGGGGGAGGGCCATACAATGAGCAGTTCTTC; cdr3_aa: CASSLEGGGPYNEQFF
d_call: .; clone_size: many; j_call: TRBJ1-6; v_call: TRBV7-3; cdr3_nt: TGTGCCAGCAGCCCCCGAGCGGACAGCAATTCACCCCTCCACTTT; cdr3_aa: CASSPRADSNSPLHF
d_call: .; clone_size: many; j_call: TRBJ1-2; v_call: TRBV7-2; cdr3_nt: TGTGCCAGCAACCCGAGGGGGGGCCCCCTCTATGGCTACACCTTC; cdr3_aa: CASNPRGGPLYGYTF
d_call: .; clone_size: many; j_call: TRBJ2-7; v_call: TRBV7-2; cdr3_nt: TGTGCCAGCAGCCCCTCGGTTCTTAACGAGCAGTACTTC; cdr3_aa: CASSPSVLNEQYF
d_call: .; clone_size: many; j_call: TRBJ1-1; v_call: TRBV7-6; cdr3_nt: TGTGCCAGCAGCTTATCCCCAGGAGCGAACACTGAAGCTTTCTTT; cdr3_aa: CASSLSPGANTEAFF
d_call: TRBD1; clone_size: many; j_call: TRBJ1-5; v_call: TRBV7-2; cdr3_nt: TGTGCCAGCAGCAACCGACAGGGTAGTCAGCCCCAGCATTTT; cdr3_aa: CASSNRQGSQPQHF
d_call: TRBD1; clone_size: .; j_call: TRBJ1-5; v_call: TRBV20-1; cdr3_nt: TGCAGTGCTATGACAGGGGGGAAGGGTAATCAGCCCCAGCATTTT; cdr3_aa: CSAMTGGKGNQPQHF
d_call: TRBD2; clone_size: many; j_call: TRBJ2-3; v_call: TRBV7-2; cdr3_nt: TGTGCCAGCAGTATAGCGGGGGGGCCCCCAGATACGCAGTATTTT; cdr3_aa: CASSIAGGPPDTQYF
d_call: .; clone_size: few; j_call: TRBJ2-3; v_call: TRBV19; cdr3_nt: TGTGCCAGTAGTATAGTCCAGGGAAGGACAGATACGCAGTATTTT; cdr3_aa: CASSIVQGRTDTQYF
d_call: TRBD1; clone_size: many; j_call: TRBJ1-5; v_call: TRBV7-2; cdr3_nt: TGTGCCAGCAGCTTGGATGGGACAGGGGGATGGAGCAATCAGCCCCAGCATTTT; cdr3_aa: CASSLDGTGGWSNQPQHF
d_call: .; clone_size: many; j_call: TRBJ1-5; v_call: TRBV7-8; cdr3_nt: TGTGCCAGCGGGTTCGAAAATCAGCCCCAGCATTTT; cdr3_aa: CASGFENQPQHF
d_call: TRBD1; clone_size: many; j_call: TRBJ1-2; v_call: TRBV7-3; cdr3_nt: TGTGCCAGCAGCCCCCAGGGGGGAGGTGGCTACACCTTC; cdr3_aa: CASSPQGGGGYTF